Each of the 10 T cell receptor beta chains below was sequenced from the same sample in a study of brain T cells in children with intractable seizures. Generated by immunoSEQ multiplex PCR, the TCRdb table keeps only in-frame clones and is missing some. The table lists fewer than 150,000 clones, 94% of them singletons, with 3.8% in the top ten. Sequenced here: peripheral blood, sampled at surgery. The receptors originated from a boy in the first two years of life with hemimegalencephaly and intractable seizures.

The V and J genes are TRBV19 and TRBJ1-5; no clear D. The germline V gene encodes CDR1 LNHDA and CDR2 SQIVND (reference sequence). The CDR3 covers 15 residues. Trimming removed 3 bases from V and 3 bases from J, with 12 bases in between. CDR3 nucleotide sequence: TGTGCCAGTAGTATTACGGGAGGTCACAATCAGCCCCAGCATTTT. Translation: CASSITGGHNQPQHF.

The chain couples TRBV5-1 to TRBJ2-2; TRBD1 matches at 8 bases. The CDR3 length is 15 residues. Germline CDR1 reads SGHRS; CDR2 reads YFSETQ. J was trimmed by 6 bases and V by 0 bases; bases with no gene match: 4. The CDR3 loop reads CASSLAGGVSGELFF. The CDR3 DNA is TGCGCCAGCAGCTTGGCAGGGGGCGTATCCGGGGAGCTGTTTTTT.

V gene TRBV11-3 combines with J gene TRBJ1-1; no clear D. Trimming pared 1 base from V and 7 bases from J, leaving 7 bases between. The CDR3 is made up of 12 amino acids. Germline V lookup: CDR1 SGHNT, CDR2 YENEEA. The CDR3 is CASSLGSGEAFF. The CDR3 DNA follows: TGTGCCAGCAGCTTAGGCTCGGGTGAAGCTTTCTTT.

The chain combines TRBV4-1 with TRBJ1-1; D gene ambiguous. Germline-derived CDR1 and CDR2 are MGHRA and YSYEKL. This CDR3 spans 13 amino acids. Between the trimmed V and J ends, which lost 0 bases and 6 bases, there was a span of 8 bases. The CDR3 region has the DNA TGCGCCAGCAGCCAAGATCGGCAGGCTGAAGCTTTCTTT. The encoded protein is CASSQDRQAEAFF.

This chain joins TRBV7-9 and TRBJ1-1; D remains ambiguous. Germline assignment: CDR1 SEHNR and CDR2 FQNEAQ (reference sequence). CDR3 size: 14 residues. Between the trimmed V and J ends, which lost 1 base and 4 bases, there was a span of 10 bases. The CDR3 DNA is TGTGCCAGCAGCTTAGTTGCAGACCGCACTGAAGCTTTCTTT. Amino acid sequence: CASSLVADRTEAFF.

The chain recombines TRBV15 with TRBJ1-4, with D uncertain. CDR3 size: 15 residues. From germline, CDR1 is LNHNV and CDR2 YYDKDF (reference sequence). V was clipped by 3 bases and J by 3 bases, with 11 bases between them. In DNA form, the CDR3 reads TGTGCCACCAGCAGCCCGGGGATAGCTAATGAAAAACTGTTTTTT. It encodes CATSSPGIANEKLFF.

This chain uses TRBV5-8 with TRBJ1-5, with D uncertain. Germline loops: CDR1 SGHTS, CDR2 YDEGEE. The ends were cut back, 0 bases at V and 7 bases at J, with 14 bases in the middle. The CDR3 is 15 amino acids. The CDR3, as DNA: TGTGCCAGCAGCTTGGCCAACCGGGAAGGGCAGCCCCAGCATTTT. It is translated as CASSLANREGQPQHF.

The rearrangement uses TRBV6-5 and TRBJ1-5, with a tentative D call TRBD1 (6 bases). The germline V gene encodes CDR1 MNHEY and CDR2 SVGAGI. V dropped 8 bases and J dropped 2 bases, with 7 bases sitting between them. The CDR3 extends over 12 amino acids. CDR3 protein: CASSGGNQPQHF. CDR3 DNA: TGTGCCAGCTCAGGGGGCAATCAGCCCCAGCATTTT.

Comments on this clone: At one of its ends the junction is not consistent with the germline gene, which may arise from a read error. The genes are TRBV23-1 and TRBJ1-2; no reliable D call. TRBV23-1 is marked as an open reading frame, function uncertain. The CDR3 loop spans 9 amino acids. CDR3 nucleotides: TGCGCCAGCAGTCGCCCAGGCCCGTTC. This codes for CASSRPGPF.

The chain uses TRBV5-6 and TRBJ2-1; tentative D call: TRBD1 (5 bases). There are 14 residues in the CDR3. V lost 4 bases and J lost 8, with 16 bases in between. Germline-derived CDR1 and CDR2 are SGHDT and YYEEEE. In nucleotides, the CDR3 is TGTGCCAGCAGCCTCCCCGGTGCAGGGCATGAGCAGTTCTTC. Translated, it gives CASSLPGAGHEQFF.